These T cell receptor beta chains were read from a single sample in a study of T-cell memory formation after mild COVID-19. Each CDR3 protein is one row after TCRdb ran MiXCR on the 5' RACE reads. Altogether more than 250,000 distinct CDR3 sequences are present, about 20% being singletons, with the ten largest covering 23%. Sequencing used PBMCs or a T cell subset sorted from them (not recorded which). All receptors derive from a man aged 18 to 35 who had mild COVID-19 (a few samples of this study predate the infection). Cell type and time point are not known. CDR3s include the opening cysteine and the closing phenylalanine or tryptophan. D genes are given only for firm matches. Part of the rows lack a size; the others show once, few, many or a class for expanded clones.

clone_size cdr3_length j_call v_call d_call cdr3_nt cdr3_aa
few 15 TRBJ2-5 TRBV14 . TGTGCCAGCAGCCAAGTTCAGGGATGGATGGAGACCCAGTACTTC CASSQVQGWMETQYF
. 13 TRBJ1-4 TRBV20-1 . TGCAGTGCTACCGACAGTGGAGGTGAAAAACTGTTTTTT CSATDSGGEKLFF
few 16 TRBJ2-2 TRBV4-1 TRBD1 TGCGCCAGCAGCCAAGAAACAGGGGTGAACACCGGGGAGCTGTTTTTT CASSQETGVNTGELFF
few 15 TRBJ2-7 TRBV7-8 TRBD2 TGTGCCAGCAGCAAACTAGCGGGGTACTCCTACGAGCAGTACTTC CASSKLAGYSYEQYF
many 13 TRBJ2-5 TRBV20-1 TRBD1 TGCAGTGCAATAAACAGGGGCGGCGAGACCCAGTACTTC CSAINRGGETQYF
. 16 TRBJ2-2 TRBV18 . TGTGCCAGCTCACTTACTAGTCAGACGAACACCGGGGAGCTGTTTTTT CASSLTSQTNTGELFF
few 12 TRBJ1-1 TRBV12-3/TRBV12-4 TRBD1 TGTGCCAGCCTGACAGGGAGAACTGAAGCTTTCTTT CASLTGRTEAFF
many 15 TRBJ2-6 TRBV5-4 . TGTGCCAGCAGCTTGCCAGGTTCTGGGGCCAACGTCCTGACTTTC CASSLPGSGANVLTF
many 13 TRBJ2-4 TRBV5-1 . TGCGCCAGCAGCTTCCCGGGACAAAACATTCAGTACTTC CASSFPGQNIQYF
. 15 TRBJ1-6 TRBV28 TRBD1 TGTGCCAGCAGTATCCCGGACAGGTCGGGATCACCCCTCCACTTT CASSIPDRSGSPLHF
. 15 TRBJ2-7 TRBV4-1 . TGCGCCAGCAGCCAAGATCTCGGCATCGGATACGAGCAGTACTTC CASSQDLGIGYEQYF
. 11 TRBJ2-5 TRBV28 . TGTGCCAGCAGGAGGGGGGAGACCCAGTACTTC CASRRGETQYF
. 15 TRBJ1-4 TRBV5-1 TRBD1 TGCGCCAGCACTCCTTTCGGACAGGCTGGAGAAAAACTGTTTTTT CASTPFGQAGEKLFF
. 16 TRBJ1-1 TRBV7-2 TRBD1 TGTGCCAGCAGCTTATTGGACAGGGGAGGGGACACTGAAGCTTTCTTT CASSLLDRGGDTEAFF
few 12 TRBJ1-2 TRBV9 . TGTGCCAGCAGCGGTACCCACTATGGCTACACCTTC CASSGTHYGYTF
few 15 TRBJ1-5 TRBV4-1 TRBD1 TGCGCCAGCAGCCTCTGGGACAGGCGGGATCAGCCCCAGCATTTT CASSLWDRRDQPQHF
. 14 TRBJ2-1 TRBV9 . TGTGCCAGCAGCGTAGTTCCTGGATACAATGAGCAGTTCTTC CASSVVPGYNEQFF
few 14 TRBJ2-7 TRBV5-1 TRBD1 TGCGCCAGCAGCCACGGGACAGGGCTCTACGAGCAGTACTTC CASSHGTGLYEQYF
. 14 TRBJ2-5 TRBV5-1 . TGCGCCAGCAGCTTGTTTGGCGGACGAGAGACCCAGTACTTC CASSLFGGRETQYF
few 16 TRBJ2-7 TRBV5-1 TRBD1 TGCGCCAGCAGCTTGAGTTTCGACAGGGCGTCGGACGAGCAGTACTTC CASSLSFDRASDEQYF
many 13 TRBJ2-2 TRBV6-5 . TGTGCCAGCAGGTCGGGTGGAGCCGGGGAGCTGTTTTTT CASRSGGAGELFF
few 14 TRBJ2-3 TRBV10-3 . TGTGCCATCACCGGACGGGGCCCGGGGGATACGCAGTATTTT CAITGRGPGDTQYF
many 12 TRBJ2-5 TRBV10-3 . TGTGCCATCAGTGAGCGACAAGAGACCCAGTACTTC CAISERQETQYF
few 13 TRBJ2-1 TRBV7-2 TRBD1 TGTGCCACCGACGGGACAGTCAACAATGAGCAGTTCTTC CATDGTVNNEQFF
. 12 TRBJ1-2 TRBV20-1 . TGCAGTGCTAGTGGTGGGGGGCTTGGCTACACCTTC CSASGGGLGYTF
. 15 TRBJ1-1 TRBV11-2 . TGTGCCAGCAACCCACGAGGGTCCCGAGGTTTTGAAGCTTTCTTT CASNPRGSRGFEAFF
few 12 TRBJ1-5 TRBV2 . TGTGCCAGCAGGGGGGACCGGCAGCCCCAGCATTTT CASRGDRQPQHF
few 16 TRBJ1-2 TRBV4-1 TRBD1 TGCGCCAGCAGCCAAGAATGGTCGTACAGGGGCCATGGCTACACCTTC CASSQEWSYRGHGYTF
. 17 TRBJ2-5 TRBV9 . TGTGCCAGCAGCGTAGGGACGCACGACAGCCTCCAAGAGACCCAGTACTTC CASSVGTHDSLQETQYF
few 14 TRBJ2-2 TRBV4-3 . TGCGCCAGCAGCCAAGCCGGAAGCACCGGGGAGCTGTTTTTT CASSQAGSTGELFF
. 15 TRBJ1-2 TRBV7-2 TRBD1 TGTGCCAGCAGCCCTACCGCGGGACAGGGGTATGGCTACACCTTC CASSPTAGQGYGYTF
few 16 TRBJ2-5 TRBV12-3/TRBV12-4 TRBD2 TGTGCCAGCAGCCCAACACTAGCGGGGGGGCAAGAGACCCAGTACTTC CASSPTLAGGQETQYF
. 17 TRBJ2-3 TRBV4-3 TRBD2 TGCGCCAGCAGCCAAGGTGGAGCGGGGACTAGCACAGATACGCAGTATTTT CASSQGGAGTSTDTQYF
. 14 TRBJ2-7 TRBV5-1 . TGCGCCAGCAGCCCGACAGGGACTCTGGACGAGCAGTACTTC CASSPTGTLDEQYF
. 15 TRBJ1-4 TRBV20-1 TRBD1 TGCAGTGCTATCCCGGGGGACAGGGGAAATGAAAAACTGTTTTTT CSAIPGDRGNEKLFF
few 15 TRBJ2-3 TRBV11-2 . TGTGCCAGCAGCTTAGTTCGAGGTAGCACAGATACGCAGTATTTT CASSLVRGSTDTQYF
. 16 TRBJ2-3 TRBV30 . TGTGCCTGGAGTGTCCCCCAGGCGGGTAGCACAGATACGCAGTATTTT CAWSVPQAGSTDTQYF
few 12 TRBJ1-2 TRBV5-6 . TGTGCCAGCAGCTTCGACGGCCGAGGCTACACCTTC CASSFDGRGYTF
many 10 TRBJ2-7 TRBV20-1 . TGCAGTGCGGCGGACGTCGGACAGTACTTC CSAADVGQYF
once 15 TRBJ1-6 TRBV7-8 TRBD1 TGTGCCAGCAGCTACGGACAGGTGGATAATTCACCCCTCCACTTT CASSYGQVDNSPLHF
few 15 TRBJ1-1 TRBV6-5 . TGTGCCAGCAGTTACCGCGGGGGGGGTGGCACTGAAGCTTTCTTT CASSYRGGGGTEAFF
. 17 TRBJ1-3 TRBV6-5 . TGTGCCAGCAGTTACTCGATTACAGGGAGCTCTGGAAACACCATATATTTT CASSYSITGSSGNTIYF
many 14 TRBJ2-5 TRBV7-2 . TGTGCCAGCAGCTTCGGGACACACCAAGAGACCCAGTACTTC CASSFGTHQETQYF